Included here is one TCR beta chain sequence, with context. The antigen is undetermined. The source of the sample is a study of cytomegalovirus exposure and HLA in healthy donors. In the study overall: Clustering assigned 70% to 85% of the roughly 420 genotyped donors to the Caucasian-associated ancestry cluster. Overall study findings and caveats: TCR beta sequences reportedly predicted most subjects' HLA-A and HLA-B alleles accurately. The classifier reportedly diagnosed cytomegalovirus status with high specificity and sensitivity. A prior analysis recorded that most TCR beta V segments were productive about 87% or about 30% of the time.

Germline loops: CDR1 SGHTA, CDR2 FQGNSA. V was clipped by 6 bases and J by 0 bases, with 12 bases between them. CDR3 length: 15 amino acids. PCR used 60 Vbeta primers and 13 Jbeta primers. The method was immunoSEQ multiplex PCR; TCRdb's version includes in-frame clones alone and lacks a portion of them. The sample lists 150,000 or so clones; about three quarters were seen once. The specimen was PBMCs. The rearrangement links TRBV7-2 to TRBJ2-1, with D possibly TRBD1 on 6 matching bases. The receptor's source is a woman between 50 and 59 years old in good health and CMV-seropositive. The CDR3 sequence: CASRLRGSSYNEQFF. DNA for the CDR3: TGTGCCAGCAGACTCAGGGGTAGCTCCTACAATGAGCAGTTCTTC.